This section outlines one T cell receptor beta chain sequence together with its context. Its antigen is not identified. The sample belongs to a study of cytomegalovirus exposure and HLA in healthy donors. Primers included in the PCR were 60 Vbeta and 13 Jbeta primers. The protocol was immunoSEQ multiplex PCR, while the TCRdb copy is restricted to in-frame clones and leaves out a portion. Seen here are roughly 100,000 clones, around 68% observed once, and the top ten hold around 5%. The CDR3 length is 15 residues. Germline CDR1 and CDR2: MNHNY and SVGAGI (reference sequence). Trimming pared 8 bases from V and 3 bases from J, leaving 18 bases between. Study results and limitations: Association of a missense DCLRE1C variant with TCR beta V- and J-gene trimming was reported in a later analysis. Previous analysis showed most TCR beta V segments were productive about 87% or about 30% of the time. Among CMV-associated TCR beta chains, most appeared HLA-restricted in a later analysis.

The records omit this donor's CMV serostatus. The sample taken for sequencing was PBMCs. The chain joins TRBV6-6 to TRBJ2-3; TRBD1 is a possible D gene (5 bases). The clonotype comes from a human donor in good health. The chain's CDR3 is CASRWGRAGTDTQYF. The CDR3 coding sequence is TGTGCCAGCCGTTGGGGCCGGGCAGGGACAGATACGCAGTATTTT.